Listed below are T cell receptor beta chains from one sample, sequenced in a study of blood T cell repertoires in COVID-19. The assay was immunoSEQ multiplex PCR, and TCRdb's table has in-frame clones only and misses some. The table shows about 320,000 clones, with 85% occurring only once. The sequenced sample was PBMCs or T cells enriched from blood (not recorded which). The receptors derive from a woman in her thirties who had been exposed to COVID-19. CDR3s include the opening cysteine and the closing phenylalanine or tryptophan. Fields, in order: CDR3 protein, CDR3 DNA, clone size, J gene, V gene, D gene. D genes are given only for firm matches. Part of the rows lack a size; the others show once, few, many or a class for expanded clones.

CDR3: CASSLRQEAEAFF; DNA: TGTGCCAGCAGTTTAAGGCAGGAAGCTGAAGCTTTCTTT; size: NA; J: TRBJ1-1; V: TRBV12-3/TRBV12-4; D: NA
CDR3: CASRQPRETQYF; DNA: TGTGCCAGCAGGCAACCTAGAGAGACCCAGTACTTC; size: NA; J: TRBJ2-5; V: TRBV27; D: NA
CDR3: CASSPFAGTETDTQYF; DNA: TGTGCCAGTAGTCCATTCGCCGGGACAGAGACAGATACGCAGTATTTT; size: NA; J: TRBJ2-3; V: TRBV19; D: TRBD1
CDR3: CASSPTGAGTADQPQHF; DNA: TGTGCCAGCAGCCCCACAGGGGCCGGGACAGCAGATCAGCCCCAGCATTTT; size: NA; J: TRBJ1-5; V: TRBV3-1/TRBV3-2; D: TRBD1
CDR3: CSASRDLF; DNA: TGCAGTGCTAGCCGGGATTTGTTT; size: once; J: TRBJ1-1; V: TRBV20-1; D: NA
CDR3: CASSLMQGAEGKLFF; DNA: TGTGCCAGCAGCTTAATGCAGGGGGCAGAGGGAAAACTGTTTTTT; size: NA; J: TRBJ1-4; V: TRBV7-2; D: TRBD1
CDR3: CASSPAPLGSSEQYF; DNA: TGTGCCAGCAGCCCAGCCCCGCTAGGTTCAAGCGAGCAGTACTTC; size: NA; J: TRBJ2-7; V: TRBV7-6; D: NA
CDR3: CASSRQSDSNQPQHF; DNA: TGTGCCAGCAGCCGTCAAAGTGACTCCAATCAGCCCCAGCATTTT; size: NA; J: TRBJ1-5; V: TRBV7-9; D: NA
CDR3: CASSLTGYTEAFF; DNA: TGTGCCAGCAGCCTGACAGGATACACTGAAGCTTTCTTT; size: once; J: TRBJ1-1; V: TRBV7-9; D: NA
CDR3: CASSSPGQGYNEQFF; DNA: TGTGCCAGCAGTTCTCCCGGACAGGGGTACAATGAGCAGTTCTTC; size: NA; J: TRBJ2-1; V: TRBV28; D: TRBD1
CDR3: CASRVTGGGEKLFF; DNA: TGTGCCAGCAGGGTGACAGGGGGAGGTGAAAAACTGTTTTTT; size: NA; J: TRBJ1-4; V: TRBV2; D: TRBD1
CDR3: CASSLDGSPGELFF; DNA: TGTGCCAGCAGTCTAGACGGATCACCCGGGGAGCTGTTTTTT; size: NA; J: TRBJ2-2; V: TRBV28; D: NA
CDR3: CASSSSWLTDTQYF; DNA: TGTGCCAGCAGTTCAAGTTGGCTCACAGATACGCAGTATTTT; size: once; J: TRBJ2-3; V: TRBV27; D: NA
CDR3: CASSSIRGSMDEQYF; DNA: TGTGCCAGCAGTTCGATCAGGGGGTCTATGGACGAGCAGTACTTC; size: NA; J: TRBJ2-7; V: TRBV28; D: TRBD1
CDR3: CASSPRAGSYEQYF; DNA: TGTGCCAGCAGCCCACGAGCGGGGAGCTACGAGCAGTACTTC; size: NA; J: TRBJ2-7; V: TRBV7-2; D: TRBD2
CDR3: CASSRFNPGGASGGYTF; DNA: TGTGCCAGCAGTCGATTTAATCCCGGCGGGGCCTCGGGGGGCTACACCTTC; size: NA; J: TRBJ1-2; V: TRBV28; D: NA
CDR3: CASSESDSPRGQGASEAFF; DNA: TGTGCCAGCAGTGAATCTGATTCTCCCCGAGGACAGGGGGCTTCTGAAGCTTTCTTT; size: once; J: TRBJ1-1; V: TRBV2; D: TRBD1
CDR3: CASSYSRTGQQYF; DNA: TGTGCCAGCAGTTACTCGAGAACAGGTCAGCAGTACTTC; size: NA; J: TRBJ2-7; V: TRBV6-2/TRBV6-3; D: NA
CDR3: CASSLFMGGVLSEAFF; DNA: TGTGCCAGCAGTTTATTCATGGGGGGGGTTCTCTCTGAAGCTTTCTTT; size: NA; J: TRBJ1-1; V: TRBV28; D: NA
CDR3: CASLRSDGETQYF; DNA: TGTGCCAGCTTACGGAGCGACGGAGAGACCCAGTACTTC; size: NA; J: TRBJ2-5; V: TRBV18; D: NA
CDR3: CASSYLPGGRSTDTQYF; DNA: TGTGCCAGCAGCTACCTTCCGGGGGGCCGTAGCACAGATACGCAGTATTTT; size: NA; J: TRBJ2-3; V: TRBV5-4; D: NA
CDR3: CAWSYGTQGAREQYF; DNA: TGTGCCTGGAGTTACGGGACCCAGGGGGCCCGGGAGCAGTACTTC; size: NA; J: TRBJ2-7; V: TRBV30; D: TRBD1
CDR3: CASSHGQGGFEQYF; DNA: TGTGCCAGCAGTCATGGACAGGGAGGATTCGAGCAGTACTTC; size: NA; J: TRBJ2-7; V: TRBV6-2/TRBV6-3; D: TRBD1
CDR3: CATSVGEAGYTF; DNA: TGTGCCACCAGCGTTGGGGAGGCTGGCTACACCTTC; size: NA; J: TRBJ1-2; V: TRBV15; D: NA
CDR3: CASSLGIHTEAFF; DNA: TGTGCCAGCTCTCTTGGCATCCACACTGAAGCTTTCTTT; size: NA; J: TRBJ1-1; V: TRBV6-5; D: NA
CDR3: CASSLQATSTGELFF; DNA: TGTGCCAGCAGCCTTCAGGCTACTAGCACCGGGGAGCTGTTTTTT; size: NA; J: TRBJ2-2; V: TRBV7-2; D: NA
CDR3: CASSFVAGNTIYF; DNA: TGTGCCAGCAGTTTCGTCGCGGGAAACACCATATATTTT; size: NA; J: TRBJ1-3; V: TRBV12-3/TRBV12-4; D: NA
CDR3: CASSEALSSPYF; DNA: TGTGCCAGCAGTGAAGCGCTTTCTAGCCCGTACTTC; size: once; J: TRBJ2-7; V: TRBV2; D: NA
CDR3: CASSSDRVYQPQHF; DNA: TGTGCCAGCAGTTCGGACAGGGTCTATCAGCCCCAGCATTTT; size: NA; J: TRBJ1-5; V: TRBV28; D: TRBD1
CDR3: CATRDRGYNSPLHF; DNA: TGTGCCACCCGGGACAGGGGTTATAATTCACCCCTCCACTTT; size: few; J: TRBJ1-6; V: TRBV6-5; D: TRBD1
CDR3: CASSSLGGTATYEQYF; DNA: TGTGCCAGCAGCTCGTTAGGTGGGACAGCAACCTACGAGCAGTACTTC; size: NA; J: TRBJ2-7; V: TRBV5-5; D: TRBD1
CDR3: CASGPTLTETQYF; DNA: TGTGCCAGCGGGCCAACGTTGACGGAGACCCAGTACTTC; size: NA; J: TRBJ2-5; V: TRBV28; D: NA
CDR3: CASRNPGQSNSPLHF; DNA: TGTGCCAGCAGAAACCCGGGACAATCTAATTCACCCCTCCACTTT; size: NA; J: TRBJ1-6; V: TRBV28; D: NA
CDR3: CASSLDGTRSPLHF; DNA: TGCGCCAGCAGCTTGGACGGGACAAGGTCACCCCTCCACTTT; size: NA; J: TRBJ1-6; V: TRBV5-1; D: NA
CDR3: CASTFRDRTYSNQPQHF; DNA: TGTGCCAGTACCTTCCGGGACAGAACCTATAGCAATCAGCCCCAGCATTTT; size: NA; J: TRBJ1-5; V: TRBV19; D: TRBD1
CDR3: CASSYQRGDSDTQYF; DNA: TGTGCCAGCAGTTATCAGCGGGGGGATTCAGATACGCAGTATTTT; size: NA; J: TRBJ2-3; V: TRBV6-2/TRBV6-3; D: TRBD2
CDR3: CASSRQGANTGELFF; DNA: TGTGCCAGCAGCCGACAGGGGGCGAACACCGGGGAGCTGTTTTTT; size: NA; J: TRBJ2-2; V: TRBV7-3; D: TRBD1